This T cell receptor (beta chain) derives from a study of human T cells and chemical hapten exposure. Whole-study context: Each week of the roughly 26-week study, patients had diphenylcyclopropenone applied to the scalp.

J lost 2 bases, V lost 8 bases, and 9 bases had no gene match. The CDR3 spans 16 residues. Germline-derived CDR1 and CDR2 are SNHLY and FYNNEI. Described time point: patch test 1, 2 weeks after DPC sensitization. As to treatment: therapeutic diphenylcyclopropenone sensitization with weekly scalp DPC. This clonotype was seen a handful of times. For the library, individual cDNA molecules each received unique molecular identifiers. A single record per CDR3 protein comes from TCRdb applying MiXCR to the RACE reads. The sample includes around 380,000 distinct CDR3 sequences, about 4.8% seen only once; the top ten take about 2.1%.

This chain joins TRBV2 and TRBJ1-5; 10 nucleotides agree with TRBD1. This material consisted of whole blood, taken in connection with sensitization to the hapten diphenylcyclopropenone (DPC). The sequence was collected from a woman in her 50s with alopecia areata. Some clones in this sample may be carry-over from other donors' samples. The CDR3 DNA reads TGTGCCAGCCGTTATTCCGGGACAGGGGGCAATCAGCCCCAGCATTTT. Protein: CASRYSGTGGNQPQHF.